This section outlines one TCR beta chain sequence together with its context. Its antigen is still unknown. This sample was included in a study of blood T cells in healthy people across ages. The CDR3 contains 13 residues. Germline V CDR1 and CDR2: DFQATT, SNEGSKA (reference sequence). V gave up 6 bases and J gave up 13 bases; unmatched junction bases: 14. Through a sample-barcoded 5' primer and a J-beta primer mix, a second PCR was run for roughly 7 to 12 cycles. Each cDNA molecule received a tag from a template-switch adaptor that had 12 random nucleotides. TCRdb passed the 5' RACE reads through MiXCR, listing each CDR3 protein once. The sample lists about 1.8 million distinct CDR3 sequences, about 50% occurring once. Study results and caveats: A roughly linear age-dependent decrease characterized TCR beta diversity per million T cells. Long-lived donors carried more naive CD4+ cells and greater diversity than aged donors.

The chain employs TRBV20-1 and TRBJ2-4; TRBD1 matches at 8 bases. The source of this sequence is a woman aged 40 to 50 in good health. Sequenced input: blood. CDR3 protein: CSAWTGLRSEQYF. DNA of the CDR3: TGCAGTGCATGGACAGGGTTGAGGTCAGAGCAGTACTTC.